This T cell receptor (beta chain) came from a study of patients and donors after allogeneic stem cell transplantation. This CDR3 is 15 amino acids long. V lost 4 bases, J lost 8 bases, and 11 bases stayed unmatched. Looked up from germline, CDR1 is SGDLS and CDR2 is YYNGEE. TCRdb processed the RT-PCR reads anew with MiXCR; each CDR3 protein has one entry. The data hold about a million distinct CDR3 sequences, with under 20% observed a single time. This clonotype appeared a few times. The receptor comes from a human donor who was either an allogeneic HSCT recipient or a stem cell or donor lymphocyte infusion donor (not recorded which). It is not recorded whose cells these are; they may come from a transplant donor. The chain combines TRBV9 with TRBJ2-1, with 8 nucleotides matching TRBD1. The sample taken for sequencing was blood, either unsorted or a sorted T cell fraction (not recorded which). The CDR3 sequence is CASSWGTGPMYEQFF. CDR3 DNA sequence: TGTGCCAGCAGCTGGGGGACAGGCCCTATGTATGAGCAGTTCTTC.